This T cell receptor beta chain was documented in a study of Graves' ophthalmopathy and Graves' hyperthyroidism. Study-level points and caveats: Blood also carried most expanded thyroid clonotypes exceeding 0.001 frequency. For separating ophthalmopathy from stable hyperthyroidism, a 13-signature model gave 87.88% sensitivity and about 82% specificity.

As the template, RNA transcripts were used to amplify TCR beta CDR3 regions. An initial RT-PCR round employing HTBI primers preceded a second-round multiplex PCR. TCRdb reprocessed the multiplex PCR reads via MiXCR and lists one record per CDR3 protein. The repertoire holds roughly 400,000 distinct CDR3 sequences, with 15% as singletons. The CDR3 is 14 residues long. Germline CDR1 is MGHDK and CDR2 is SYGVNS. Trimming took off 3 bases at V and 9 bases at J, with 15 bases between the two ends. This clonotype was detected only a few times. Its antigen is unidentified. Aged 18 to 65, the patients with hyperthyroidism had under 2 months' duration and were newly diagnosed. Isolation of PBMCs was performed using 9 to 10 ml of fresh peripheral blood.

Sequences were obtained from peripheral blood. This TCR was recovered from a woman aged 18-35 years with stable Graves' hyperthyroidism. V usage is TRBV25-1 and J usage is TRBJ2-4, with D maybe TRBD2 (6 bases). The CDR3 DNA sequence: TGTGCCAGCAGTGACTCCCTGGGGGGTAGCATTCAGTACTTC. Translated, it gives CASSDSLGGSIQYF.